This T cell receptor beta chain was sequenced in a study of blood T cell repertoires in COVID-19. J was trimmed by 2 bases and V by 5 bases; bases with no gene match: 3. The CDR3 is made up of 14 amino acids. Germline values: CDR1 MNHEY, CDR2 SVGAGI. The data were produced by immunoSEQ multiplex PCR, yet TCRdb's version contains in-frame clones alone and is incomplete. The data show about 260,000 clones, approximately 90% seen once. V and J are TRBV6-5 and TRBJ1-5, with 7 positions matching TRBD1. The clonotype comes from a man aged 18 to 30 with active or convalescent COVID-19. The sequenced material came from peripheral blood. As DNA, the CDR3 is TGTGCCAGCAGTACAGGGGACCGCAATCAGCCCCAGCATTTT. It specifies CASSTGDRNQPQHF.